The 26 T cell receptor beta chains in this list originate from one sample, sequenced in a study of T cell responses to AZD1222 COVID-19 vaccine. Only in-frame clones appear in the TCRdb table, and some are missing; sequencing was by immunoSEQ multiplex PCR. The data show approximately 110,000 clones, with about 88% seen just once and approximately 9.2% held by the top ten. Sequences were derived from peripheral blood, sampled on day 0 of AZD1222 vaccination. The receptors were sampled from an adult in good health.

The chain joins TRBV29-1 to TRBJ2-1, with 12 bases aligning to TRBD2. Trimming took 7 bases from V and 4 from J; bases not matched to a gene: 8. Looked up from germline, CDR1 is SQVTM and CDR2 is ANQGSEA. The CDR3 consists of 15 residues. CDR3 coding DNA: TGCAGCGCTCTAGCGGGAGGGACTGGTTACAATGAGCAGTTCTTC. As protein: CSALAGGTGYNEQFF.

The rearrangement joins TRBV4-1 to TRBJ2-7; 12 bases fit TRBD1. V was clipped by 0 bases and J by 4 bases; unmatched bases: 7. Germline V CDR1 and CDR2: MGHRA, YSYEKL. This CDR3 comprises 17 residues. The CDR3 coding sequence is TGCGCCAGCAGCCAAGACCCAGGGACAGGGGGCCTGTACGAGCAGTACTTC. This gives the protein CASSQDPGTGGLYEQYF.

V is TRBV5-1 and J is TRBJ1-1; D ambiguous. The CDR3 is 13 amino acids. Per the germline V gene, CDR1 is SGHRS and CDR2 is YFSETQ. Between the trimmed V and J ends, which lost 1 base and 6 bases, there was a span of 10 bases. For the CDR3, the DNA is TGCGCCAGCAGCTTGAATGGGCGAGCTGAAGCTTTCTTT. Its protein is CASSLNGRAEAFF. Supplemented by reference TRBV5-1 and TRBJ1-1, the full variable domain reads KAGVTQTPRYLIKTRGQQVTLSCSPISGHRSVSWYQQTPGQGLQFLFEYFSETQRNKGNFPGRFSGRQFSNSRSEMNVSTLELGDSALYLCASSLNGRAEAFFGQGTRLTVV.

DNA of the CDR3: TGTGCAAGTCGCTTAGCAAGCTGGGGGACCGGGGAGCTGTTTTTT. This codes for CASRLASWGTGELFF. V gene TRBV12-2 combines with J gene TRBJ2-2. TRBV12-2 is listed as a pseudogene. CDR3 length equals 15 residues.

The chain carries TRBV12-5 and TRBJ2-5; D remains ambiguous. CDR1 and CDR2 from the germline V gene are LGHNT and FRNRAP. The V end lost 6 bases, the J end lost 7 bases, and 15 bases lay between the germline ends. The CDR3 extends over 13 amino acids. This chain's CDR3 is CASGADPRATQYF. The CDR3 DNA is TGTGCTAGTGGCGCGGACCCCCGGGCGACCCAGTACTTC.

The J gene is TRBJ2-7, the V gene TRBV3-1 (or the pseudogene TRBV3-2); weak D call: TRBD2 (5 bases). V gave up 0 bases and J gave up 1 base, with 16 bases separating them. CDR3 size: 17 residues. Looked up from germline, CDR1 is LGHDT and CDR2 is YNNKEL (reference sequence). CDR3 amino acids: CASSQEGFGLASYEQYF. For the CDR3, the DNA is TGTGCCAGCAGCCAAGAAGGTTTCGGACTGGCGTCCTACGAGCAGTACTTC.

The chain uses TRBV7-9 and TRBJ2-3; TRBD2 might be the D (5 bases). This CDR3 is built from 15 residues. Germline V gene lookup returns CDR1 SEHNR and CDR2 FQNEAQ (reference sequence). V was trimmed by 2 bases and J by 2 bases, leaving 11 bases between them. The CDR3 loop is CASSLFGSPTDTQYF. The CDR3 bases are TGTGCCAGCAGCTTATTTGGGAGCCCCACAGATACGCAGTATTTT.

The chain is built from TRBV28 and TRBJ2-5; TRBD1 agrees at 7 bases. Germline assignment: CDR1 MDHEN and CDR2 SYDVKM. There are 14 residues in the CDR3. The V and J ends lost 9 bases and 7 bases, in that order; junction bases with no gene match: 14. CDR3 region: CASREQGTYSTQYF. DNA for the CDR3: TGTGCCAGTAGGGAACAGGGGACGTACTCGACCCAGTACTTC.

The count of this clone is one. The chain employs TRBV5-1 and TRBJ2-3; perhaps TRBD2 as D (7 bases). In germline, CDR1 is SGHRS, CDR2 YFSETQ. Trimming pared 3 bases from V and 3 bases from J, leaving 17 bases between. The CDR3 runs to 16 residues. CDR3 protein: CASSSARGAGTDTQYF. For the CDR3, the DNA is TGCGCCAGCAGCTCGGCCCGGGGGGCCGGTACAGATACGCAGTATTTT.

The rearrangement links TRBV15 to TRBJ2-7; possible D gene TRBD2, 6 bases. V was clipped by 4 bases and J by 0 bases, with 10 bases between them. This CDR3 region has 14 residues. CDR1 and CDR2 from the germline V gene are LNHNV and YYDKDF (reference sequence). The CDR3 region is CATSMGGSSYEQYF. In DNA form, the CDR3 reads TGTGCCACCAGCATGGGAGGAAGCTCCTACGAGCAGTACTTC.

This sequence joins TRBV19 and TRBJ1-1; 9 nucleotides match TRBD1. With V trimmed by 5 bases and J by 2 bases, 6 bases remained unmatched. The CDR3 has 15 amino acids. Germline V gene sequence: CDR1 LNHDA, CDR2 SQIVND (reference sequence). For the CDR3, the DNA is TGTGCCAGTAGTGGGGGGACAGGGCTTAACACTGAAGCTTTCTTT. This sequence encodes CASSGGTGLNTEAFF. Combining the CDR3 with reference TRBV19 and TRBJ1-1 gives the whole variable domain DGGITQSPKYLFRKEGQNVTLSCEQNLNHDAMYWYRQDPGQGLRLIYYSQIVNDFQKGDIAEGYSVSREKKESFPLTVTSAQKNPTAFYLCASSGGTGLNTEAFFGQGTRLTVV.

The chain joins TRBV11-2 to TRBJ2-7; no clear D gene. V was cut by 5 bases and J by 0 bases, with 11 bases left in between. Germline loops: CDR1 SGHAT, CDR2 FQNNGV. The CDR3 runs 14 residues. The DNA for the CDR3 is TGTGCCAGCAGCCCGACGGTTAGCTCCTACGAGCAGTACTTC. This gives the protein CASSPTVSSYEQYF.

The J gene is TRBJ1-5, the V gene TRBV5-1; TRBD1 matches 7 bases. This CDR3 comprises 14 residues. Germline-derived CDR1 and CDR2 are SGHRS and YFSETQ. J gave up 4 bases and V 2 bases, and 3 bases lay outside the gene matches. The CDR3 loop is CASSLQGPNQPQHF. CDR3 DNA: TGCGCCAGCAGCTTACAGGGGCCTAATCAGCCCCAGCATTTT.

This chain links TRBV7-9 with TRBJ2-5, with 9 bases lining up with TRBD1. Trimming at V came to 5 bases and at J to 4 bases, leaving 8 bases not matched to a gene. In germline, CDR1 is SEHNR, CDR2 FQNEAQ (reference sequence). This CDR3 has 15 residues. For the CDR3, the DNA is TGTGCCAGCAGCGCGGACAGGGGTGCGGTAGAGACCCAGTACTTC. It yields the protein CASSADRGAVETQYF. The variable domain in full, completed from reference TRBV7-9 and TRBJ2-5, reads DTGVSQNPRHKITKRGQNVTFRCDPISEHNRLYWYRQTLGQGPEFLTYFQNEAQLEKSRLLSDRFSAERPKGSFSTLEIQRTEQGDSAMYLCASSADRGAVETQYFGPGTRLLVL.

V usage is TRBV7-2 and J usage is TRBJ1-2; D gene uncertain. Germline CDR1 and CDR2: SGHTA and FQGNSA. CDR3 size: 16 residues. V lost 2 bases, J lost 6 bases, and 19 bases lay in between. In DNA, the CDR3 is TGTGCCAGCAGCTTAAGGACCGGAGGACGGCAGAATGGCTACACCTTC. Protein: CASSLRTGGRQNGYTF.

CDR3 residues: CASSPGGPGELFF. The CDR3 DNA is TGTGCCAGCAGTCCAGGGGGCCCCGGGGAGCTGTTTTTT. V usage is TRBV6-5 and J usage is TRBJ2-2; TRBD1 matches 8 bases. The CDR3 is 13 amino acids. Germline V gene data show CDR1 as MNHEY and CDR2 as SVGAGI. After removal of 5 bases from V and 6 bases from J, the junction contained 2 bases not matched to a gene.

The V and J genes are TRBV18 and TRBJ2-7, with 7 bases identical to TRBD2. Unmatched junction bases numbered 7, after V lost 3 bases and J lost 2 bases. Germline-derived CDR1 and CDR2 are KGHSH and LQKENI. The CDR3 is 15 residues long. This chain's CDR3 is CASSPNGGGPYEQYF. CDR3 sequence (DNA): TGTGCCAGCTCACCTAACGGCGGGGGACCCTACGAGCAGTACTTC.

Points on this clone: A junction end diverges from the germline sequence, so it may reflect a read error. The chain recombines TRBV7-2 with TRBJ1-6, with D possibly TRBD1 on 5 matching bases. This CDR3 contains 15 residues. Germline V gene lookup returns CDR1 SGHTA and CDR2 FQGNSA. DNA for the CDR3: TGTGCCAGCAGCAAAGGGACCTCCGATAATTCACCCCTCCACTTT. Protein product: CASSKGTSDNSPLHF.

V is TRBV7-2 and J is TRBJ2-7; TRBD1 agrees at 7 bases. The V gene end was trimmed by 3 bases and the J gene end by 3 bases; junction bases not matched to a gene: 5. Germline loops: CDR1 SGHTA, CDR2 FQGNSA. The CDR3 runs to 14 residues. CDR3 protein: CASSFRQGGYEQYF. The CDR3, as DNA: TGTGCCAGCAGCTTCCGACAGGGCGGCTACGAGCAGTACTTC.

J is TRBJ2-5 and V is TRBV5-1; a possible D gene is TRBD2 (6 bases). Per the germline V gene, CDR1 is SGHRS and CDR2 is YFSETQ. V was clipped by 4 bases and J by 5 bases, with 6 bases between them. The CDR3 length is 11 residues. DNA for the CDR3: TGCGCCAGCAGCGGAGGGGAGACCCAGTACTTC. Its translation is CASSGGETQYF.

This clone has a handful of counts. The genes are TRBV6-2 or TRBV6-3 and TRBJ2-4; 7 bases are a match to TRBD1. Germline loops: CDR1 MNHEY, CDR2 SVGEGT. The CDR3 runs to 13 residues. The V segment lost 5 bases and the J segment 4 bases; nucleotides outside the gene matches: 2. DNA for the CDR3: TGTGCCAGCAGTAAGGGACAGAAAAACATTCAGTACTTC. Translating it yields CASSKGQKNIQYF.

The chain joins TRBV4-3 to TRBJ1-6; D is perhaps TRBD1 (6 bases). Trimming removed 2 bases at V and 0 bases at J, with 14 bases between. CDR1 is LGHNA and CDR2 is YSLEER in the germline V gene. The CDR3 is 18 residues long. The chain's CDR3 is CASSQRRGGSSYNSPLHF. The CDR3 coding sequence is TGCGCCAGCAGCCAACGGAGGGGGGGTTCCTCCTATAATTCACCCCTCCACTTT.

The gene calls are TRBV6-5 and TRBJ2-7; the D is unclear. Deletions cut 6 bases from V and 0 bases from J, with 9 bases between. The CDR3 totals 13 residues. CDR1 and CDR2 from the germline V gene are MNHEY and SVGAGI. The CDR3 DNA reads as TGTGCCAGCAGACAACGGCTCTCCTACGAGCAGTACTTC. It is translated as CASRQRLSYEQYF.

The V call is TRBV6-5, the J call TRBJ1-4; 11 bases agree with TRBD1. Looked up from germline, CDR1 is MNHEY and CDR2 is SVGAGI. This CDR3 has 15 amino acids. Unmatched junction bases numbered 1, after V lost 4 bases and J lost 3 bases. The DNA of the CDR3 is TGTGCCAGCAGTTCGGACAGGGGGCCTAATGAAAAACTGTTTTTT. Encoded protein: CASSSDRGPNEKLFF.

The chain links TRBV3-1 (or the pseudogene TRBV3-2) to TRBJ2-1, with D hard to call. Trimming took 0 bases from V and 4 from J, leaving 4 bases between them. CDR3 length: 13 amino acids. In germline, CDR1 is LGHDT, CDR2 YNNKEL (reference sequence). The CDR3 spells CASSQELYNEQFF. The CDR3 DNA follows: TGTGCCAGCAGCCAAGAGCTTTACAATGAGCAGTTCTTC.

For this clone: The germline gene is not matched at one end of the junction; a read error may be the cause. The CDR3 sequence is CASCERTEGQPQHF. The CDR3, as DNA: TGTGCCAGCTGTGAGAGGACAGAAGGTCAGCCCCAGCATTTT. The chain joins TRBV2 to TRBJ1-5, with a tentative D call TRBD1 (6 bases). The CDR3 length is 14 residues. Germline V lookup: CDR1 SNHLY, CDR2 FYNNEI.